This TCR beta chain comes out of a study of T-cell reconstitution after alpha-beta-depleted transplantation in children (dated by TCRdb to 2015 to 2016). In terms of the full investigation: The study quantitatively tracked T-cell immune reconstitution after TCRalphabeta/CD19-depleted allogeneic hematopoietic cell transplantation in children using TCR repertoire profiling. General conclusions and limits of the study: In some patients, high TCRbeta diversity at day 60 was attributed to recipient T cells and intrathymic progenitors that had survived conditioning. The apparently early recovery of alphabetaT-cell counts about two months after transplant reportedly depended on only several hundred rapidly expanded clones that came from non-depleted graft cells. Over the following months the frequencies of hyperexpanded clones went down, and after one year T-cell counts and TCRbeta diversity were mostly credited to newly produced T cells.

V loses 1 base of germline sequence and J loses 9 bases, and the interval between the two ends is 13 bases. CDR3 length: 14 amino acids, cysteine to phenylalanine. Only the CDR3 DNA is retained, 42 bases long and in frame from the first base. The germline V gene (reference sequence) provides CDR1 LGHDT and CDR2 YNNKEL. Concerning this clonotype itself: The antigen it binds to is not known. Nothing much larger sits one base from this clone, and base qualities are not available.

In the paper's terms, the treatment or condition label means: allogeneic hematopoietic cell transplantation with graft depleted of TCRalphabeta T cells and CD19 B cells. The children who served as transplant recipients had been given grafts of TCRalphabeta/CD19-depleted allogeneic hematopoietic cells. Libraries were constructed by PCR. TCRdb names Illumina HiSeq 2500 as the instrument used. TCR library preparation used molecular barcoding, with unique molecular identifiers applied to normalize quantification of the TCRbeta repertoire. TCRdb handled the public reads itself, with Q25 trimming in fastp and clone calling in MiXCR, and kept productive beta chains. Merged by CDR3 protein, the rows form single entries marked with the most common genes and DNA. The sample has 580,000 or so distinct CDR3 sequences on record, 23% of them singletons. 12% to 15% of the sample goes to the ten largest clones.

The chain uses TRBV3-1 and TRBJ2-1, and possibly TRBD1, on 5 matching bases. The material sequenced was PBMCs, mostly from graft donor cells, taken 360 days after TCRalphabeta/CD19-depleted stem cell transplant. The sequence was collected from a boy under two years old who had a stem cell transplant for acute myeloid leukemia, so the T cells may come from the graft donor. The CDR3 region: CASSQVGRVGEQFF. DNA sequence: TGTGCCAGCAGCCAAGTTGGCAGGGTCGGTGAGCAGTTCTTC.